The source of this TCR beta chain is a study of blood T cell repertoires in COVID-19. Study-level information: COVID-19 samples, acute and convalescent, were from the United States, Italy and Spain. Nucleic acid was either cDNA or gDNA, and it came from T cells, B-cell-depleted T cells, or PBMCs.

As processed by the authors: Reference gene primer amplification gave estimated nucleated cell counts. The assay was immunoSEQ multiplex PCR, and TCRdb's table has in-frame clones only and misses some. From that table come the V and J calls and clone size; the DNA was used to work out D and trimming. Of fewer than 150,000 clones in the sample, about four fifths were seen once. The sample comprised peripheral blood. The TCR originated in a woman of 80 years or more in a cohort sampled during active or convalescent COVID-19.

CDR3 nucleotide sequence: TGTGCCAGCAGCCCCGGGGAGACCCAGTACTTC. It specifies CASSPGETQYF. The chain has TRBV27 and TRBJ2-5, with no clear D. The CDR3 contains 11 residues. V gave up 6 bases and J gave up 5 bases, with 7 bases separating them. Germline CDR1 reads MNHEY; CDR2 reads SMNVEV (reference sequence).